The 30 T cell receptor beta chains reported below all come from one sample, sequenced in a study of cytomegalovirus exposure and HLA in healthy donors. It was with 60 Vbeta and 13 Jbeta primers that the PCR ran. TCRdb's copy holds only in-frame clones and misses some; the assay was immunoSEQ multiplex PCR. The sample carries about 160,000 clones, 80% recorded once. Sequences were obtained from PBMCs. The source of these receptors is a man aged 25 to 40 in good health and CMV-seronegative.

As regards this clone: A read error may account for a junction end that differs from germline. The V gene is TRBV7-3, the J gene TRBJ1-6; 8 nucleotides align to TRBD1. The CDR3 extends over 15 amino acids. CDR1 is SGHTA, CDR2 FQGTGA, per germline. In DNA form, the CDR3 reads TGTTCCAGCAGCTTAGATTCCAGGGGGCATTCACCCCTCCACTTT. Translated, it gives CSSSLDSRGHSPLHF.

The rearrangement links TRBV7-9 to TRBJ2-4; possible D gene TRBD2, 6 bases. Germline CDR1 reads SEHNR; CDR2 reads FQNEAQ (reference sequence). This CDR3 is 16 amino acids long. The V end was cut by 2 bases, the J end by 9 bases, with 20 bases between. The chain's CDR3 is CASSLYMSGSEGIQYF. The CDR3 nucleotides are TGTGCCAGCAGCTTATATATGTCGGGGTCGGAGGGCATTCAGTACTTC.

This clone turned up a few times. The V and J genes are TRBV28 and TRBJ1-1; TRBD1 agrees at 7 bases. J gave up 0 bases and V 5 bases, and 6 bases lay outside the gene matches. Germline lookup yields CDR1 MDHEN and CDR2 SYDVKM. This CDR3 comprises 15 residues. As DNA, the CDR3 is TGTGCCAGCAGTCTACCGGGACAGTTGAACACTGAAGCTTTCTTT. Residues: CASSLPGQLNTEAFF. Drawing the rest from reference TRBV28 and TRBJ1-1, the complete variable domain is DVKVTQSSRYLVKRTGEKVFLECVQDMDHENMFWYRQDPGLGLRLIYFSYDVKMKEKGDIPEGYSVSREKKERFSLILESASTNQTSMYLCASSLPGQLNTEAFFGQGTRLTVV.

The chain links TRBV10-3 to TRBJ1-4; D uncertain. Germline loops: CDR1 ENHRY, CDR2 SYGVKD. The CDR3 has 15 residues. Trimming pared 2 bases from V and 8 bases from J, leaving 15 bases between. The CDR3, as DNA: TGTGCCATCAGTGAGAGGAAACCGCGGGAAGAAAAACTGTTTTTT. The encoded protein is CAISERKPREEKLFF.

V usage is TRBV7-9 and J usage is TRBJ2-7; a possible D gene is TRBD1 (5 bases). V lost 3 bases to trimming and J lost 3 bases, with 12 bases between them. The CDR3 extends over 14 amino acids. Germline V gene lookup returns CDR1 SEHNR and CDR2 FQNEAQ (reference sequence). The CDR3 bases are TGTGCCAGCAGCTTTAAAGGGGATCACTACGAGCAGTACTTC. This codes for CASSFKGDHYEQYF.

The chain recombines TRBV25-1 with TRBJ1-2; 7 bases agree with TRBD1. V lost 6 bases, J lost 7 bases, and 8 bases stayed unmatched. This CDR3 region has 13 residues. CDR1 MGHDK and CDR2 SYGVNS come from the germline V gene. CDR3 region: CASSPQGRCGYTF. The CDR3 region has the DNA TGTGCCAGCAGCCCACAGGGGAGATGTGGCTACACCTTC.

The chain has TRBV27 and TRBJ2-7; perhaps TRBD1 as D (7 bases). The CDR3 spans 18 residues. Trimming stripped 3 bases from V and 2 bases from J, with 23 bases between. The germline V gene has CDR1 MNHEY and CDR2 SMNVEV (reference sequence). DNA for the CDR3: TGTGCCAGCAGTTTTGGGCATTTACGGGGGACAGTCCCCTACGAGCAGTACTTC. Amino acids: CASSFGHLRGTVPYEQYF.

V usage is TRBV25-1 and J usage is TRBJ2-3; the match to TRBD2 covers 8 bases. Germline assignment: CDR1 MGHDK and CDR2 SYGVNS. J was trimmed by 3 bases and V by 1 base; bases with no gene match: 6. This CDR3 comprises 16 residues. CDR3 amino acids: CASSESTGGMTDTQYF. The CDR3 DNA sequence: TGTGCCAGCAGTGAATCGACGGGGGGGATGACAGATACGCAGTATTTT.

The J gene is TRBJ2-1, the V gene TRBV2, with TRBD2 identical over 8 bases. Germline V lookup: CDR1 SNHLY, CDR2 FYNNEI. The V and J ends lost 7 bases and 1 base, in that order; junction bases with no gene match: 6. The CDR3 is 15 residues long. The CDR3 nucleotides are TGTGCCAGCAAACCCGGGGGGGGGTCCTACAATGAGCAGTTCTTC. Its translation: CASKPGGGSYNEQFF.

The chain is built from TRBV10-3 and TRBJ2-3; 8 bases are shared with TRBD2. Germline-derived CDR1 and CDR2 are ENHRY and SYGVKD. Trimming removed 3 bases from V and 5 bases from J; junction bases left unmatched: 7. CDR3 size: 15 residues. The CDR3 spells CAISDRAGAGDTQYF. Here the CDR3 DNA reads TGTGCCATCAGTGATAGAGCGGGAGCGGGAGATACGCAGTATTTT.

The V and J genes are TRBV27 and TRBJ1-2, with D perhaps matching TRBD1 (6 bases). The germline CDR1 and CDR2 sequences are MNHEY and SMNVEV (reference sequence). The V end was cut by 4 bases, the J end by 4 bases, with 19 bases between. CDR3 length equals 16 residues. The DNA of the CDR3 is TGTGCCAGCAGTTGGGCGAAGCGGGGGCGCGGCTATGGCTACACCTTC. The encoded protein is CASSWAKRGRGYGYTF.

The chain joins TRBV28 to TRBJ1-1; TRBD1 might be the D (5 bases). The CDR3 has 13 amino acids. Germline V lookup: CDR1 MDHEN, CDR2 SYDVKM. With 4 bases removed from V and 11 bases from J, the gap between germline ends came to 17 bases. The DNA for the CDR3 is TGTGCCAGCAGTTCTGGCGGGGACTATGAGGCTTTCTTT. This encodes CASSSGGDYEAFF.

The CDR3 spells CASSPEWTEAFF. The CDR3 DNA is TGTGCCAGCAGCCCGGAGTGGACTGAAGCTTTCTTT. The chain uses TRBV28 and TRBJ1-1; D is unresolved. CDR3 length: 12 residues. Trimming removed 6 bases at V and 5 bases at J, with 10 bases between. CDR1 and CDR2 (germline): MDHEN, SYDVKM.

The J gene is TRBJ1-2, the V gene TRBV18, with no clear D. The CDR3 is made up of 14 amino acids. CDR1 is KGHSH, CDR2 LQKENI, per germline. V gave up 2 bases and J gave up 4 bases, with 11 bases separating them. The CDR3 DNA sequence: TGTGCCAGCTCACCAAGTGACTTCAGCTATGGCTACACCTTC. Translated, it gives CASSPSDFSYGYTF. Based on the CDR3 plus reference TRBV18 and TRBJ1-2, the full variable domain is NAGVMQNPRHLVRRRGQEARLRCSPMKGHSHVYWYRQLPEEGLKFMVYLQKENIIDESGMPKERFSAEFPKEGPSILRIQQVVRGDSAAYFCASSPSDFSYGYTFGSGTRLTVV.

The CDR3, as DNA: TGTGCCAGCAGTTTGCCGGGGAGCTCCTACAATGAGCAGTTCTTC. It yields the protein CASSLPGSSYNEQFF. The chain joins TRBV27 to TRBJ2-1; possibly TRBD2 for D (5 bases). The V gene's germline CDR1 is MNHEY and CDR2 SMNVEV (reference sequence). The ends were cut back, 3 bases at V and 0 bases at J, with 9 bases in the middle. This CDR3 is 15 amino acids long.

This clone has more than one count but fewer than ten. The CDR3 sequence: CAWRAGHGTDTQYF. In DNA, the CDR3 is TGTGCCTGGAGAGCTGGGCACGGCACAGATACGCAGTATTTT. The chain uses TRBV30 and TRBJ2-3; D is undetermined. This CDR3 comprises 14 residues. Germline CDR1 is GTSNPN and CDR2 is SVGIG (reference sequence). Trimming cost V 3 bases and J 1 base, with 11 bases left between them.

This clone was seen once. The chain recombines TRBV5-1 with TRBJ1-5; D is uncertain. Between the trimmed V and J ends, which lost 2 bases and 6 bases, there was a span of 12 bases. Germline V CDR1 and CDR2: SGHRS, YFSETQ. This CDR3 is 14 amino acids long. Here the CDR3 DNA reads TGCGCCAGCAGCTTCTTCGGGGAGGGTCAGCCCCAGCATTTT. Residues: CASSFFGEGQPQHF.

The chain joins TRBV6-6 to TRBJ1-3; 8 nucleotides align to TRBD1. Trimming at V came to 0 bases and at J to 7 bases, leaving 2 bases not matched to a gene. This CDR3 is 14 amino acids long. CDR1 and CDR2 (germline): MNHNY, SVGAGI (reference sequence). The CDR3 DNA is TGTGCCAGCAGTTACTCGAGACAGGGGAACACCATATATTTT. Its protein product is CASSYSRQGNTIYF.

The chain is built from TRBV27 and TRBJ2-1, with D uncertain. CDR3 length: 14 residues. The V end was cut by 1 base, the J end by 7 bases, with 11 bases between. CDR1 and CDR2 (germline): MNHEY, SMNVEV (reference sequence). CDR3 sequence (DNA): TGTGCCAGCAGTTTATTCGGTGTTGAGAATGAGCAGTTCTTC. Translated, it gives CASSLFGVENEQFF.

V gene TRBV5-1 combines with J gene TRBJ2-5; D unclear. V lost 0 bases to trimming and J lost 2 bases, with 5 bases between them. The CDR3 is 13 residues long. The V gene's germline CDR1 is SGHRS and CDR2 YFSETQ. The CDR3 loop reads CASSLARQETQYF. For the CDR3, the DNA is TGCGCCAGCAGCTTGGCCAGGCAAGAGACCCAGTACTTC.

This chain connects TRBV18 to TRBJ1-1, with D tentatively TRBD1 (6 bases). The CDR3 is 14 amino acids. Trimming shortened V by 5 bases and J by 4 bases, and 14 bases separated the two germline ends. Per germline, CDR1 KGHSH and CDR2 LQKENI. The CDR3, as DNA: TGTGCCAGCTCATCAGACAGGCTGAGCACTGAAGCTTTCTTT. It codes for CASSSDRLSTEAFF.

The CDR3 here is CASSPSLGTGNTEAFF. In DNA form, the CDR3 reads TGTGCCAGTAGTCCCAGCCTCGGGACAGGGAACACTGAAGCTTTCTTT. The rearrangement joins TRBV19 to TRBJ1-1, with 8 positions matching TRBD1. The germline V gene encodes CDR1 LNHDA and CDR2 SQIVND (reference sequence). V was pared by 5 bases and J by 1 base, with 9 bases of the junction left unmatched. The CDR3 spans 16 residues.

The rearrangement joins TRBV5-8 to TRBJ2-2; the match to TRBD1 covers 10 bases. The CDR3 spans 18 residues. Germline CDR1 is SGHTS and CDR2 is YDEGEE. V trimming: 1 base; J trimming: 0 bases; junction bases outside the gene matches: 6. Here the CDR3 reads CASSLFGTGAANTGELFF. In DNA form, the CDR3 reads TGTGCCAGCAGCTTGTTTGGGACAGGGGCCGCGAACACCGGGGAGCTGTTTTTT. Combining the CDR3 with reference TRBV5-8 and TRBJ2-2 gives the whole variable domain EAGVTQSPTHLIKTRGQQATLRCSPISGHTSVYWYQQALGLGLQFLLWYDEGEERNRGNFPPRFSGRQFPNYSSELNVNALELEDSALYLCASSLFGTGAANTGELFFGEGSRLTVL.

V is TRBV6-5 and J is TRBJ1-3; 10 bases agree with TRBD1. This CDR3 is 14 amino acids long. The V gene end was trimmed by 5 bases and the J gene end by 12 bases; junction bases not matched to a gene: 10. Germline values: CDR1 MNHEY, CDR2 SVGAGI. The CDR3 reads CASSPRDRGFNIYF. DNA of the CDR3: TGTGCCAGCAGTCCCCGGGACAGGGGATTTAACATATATTTT.

The V call is TRBV6-5, the J call TRBJ2-1, with D possibly TRBD2 on 6 matching bases. The CDR3 spans 14 residues. Germline CDR1 and CDR2: MNHEY and SVGAGI. The V end lost 7 bases, the J end lost 10 bases, and 20 bases lay between the germline ends. CDR3 loop: CASTPDGLGGEQFF. The CDR3 coding sequence is TGTGCCAGCACCCCGGACGGTCTGGGAGGAGAGCAGTTCTTC.

The J gene is TRBJ2-2, the V gene TRBV2, with a tentative D call TRBD2 (5 bases). CDR1 and CDR2 (germline): SNHLY, FYNNEI. The CDR3 has 14 residues. V lost 5 bases to trimming and J lost 7 bases, with 14 bases between them. The CDR3 DNA reads as TGTGCCAGCAGTTCCACCCCCGGAGGCGGGGAGCTGTTTTTT. Its protein is CASSSTPGGGELFF.

This clone was observed a handful of times. J is TRBJ1-1 and V is TRBV2, with 8 bases matching TRBD1. The germline V gene has CDR1 SNHLY and CDR2 FYNNEI. CDR3 length equals 15 residues. V dropped 6 bases and J dropped 1; count of bases not matched to a gene: 7. CDR3 protein: CASRAQGARNTEAFF. CDR3 sequence (DNA): TGTGCCAGCAGGGCCCAGGGGGCGCGGAACACTGAAGCTTTCTTT.

The chain uses TRBV5-6 and TRBJ1-2; D is undetermined. The CDR3 loop spans 14 amino acids. The V end was cut by 4 bases, the J end by 8 bases, with 18 bases between. The germline CDR1 and CDR2 sequences are SGHDT and YYEEEE. The CDR3 protein is CASSPPPGGGGYTF. CDR3 DNA: TGTGCCAGCAGCCCACCTCCGGGAGGCGGCGGCTACACCTTC.

The chain couples TRBV4-1 to TRBJ2-5, with D hard to call. Trimming took 5 bases from V and 0 from J, leaving 7 bases between them. Germline V gene data show CDR1 as MGHRA and CDR2 as YSYEKL. The CDR3 sequence is 13 residues long. As DNA, the CDR3 is TGCGCCAGCAGCGGGCAGGACCAAGAGACCCAGTACTTC. Its translation is CASSGQDQETQYF.

The chain joins TRBV28 to TRBJ1-2; TRBD1 matches at 8 bases. This CDR3 region has 17 residues. The trim removed 6 bases at V and 3 bases at J, leaving 15 bases unmatched. Germline CDR1 is MDHEN and CDR2 is SYDVKM. Here the CDR3 reads CASSIGTSRGRDYGYTF. The CDR3 DNA follows: TGTGCCAGCAGCATAGGGACATCCAGGGGGCGAGACTATGGCTACACCTTC.